Listed below are T cell receptor beta chains from one sample, sequenced in a study of cytotoxic CD8 clonotypes in ibrutinib-treated CLL. TCRdb's table, derived via immunoSEQ multiplex PCR, lists solely in-frame clones and lacks some. The sample includes 55,000 to 85,000 clones, around nine tenths of them seen just once. The sequencing used PBMCs, collected after 12 months of ibrutinib treatment. The receptors here all came from a human donor with chronic lymphocytic leukemia. Both conserved end residues are part of each CDR3. A D gene is named only where the DNA matches it firmly. Size is omitted from some rows. Given values are once, few, many or a class for expanded clones.

TRBJ2-1 | - | TRBD2 | TRBV6-5 | TGTGCCAGCAGCCTCGGGACTAAGGATGAGCAGTTCTTC | CASSLGTKDEQFF
TRBJ2-1 | - | - | TRBV5-1 | TGCGCCAGCAGCGGGACCCTCCTGGTAGGAGGCGGGGAGCAGTTCTTC | CASSGTLLVGGGEQFF
TRBJ2-5 | - | TRBD1 | TRBV18 | TGTGCCAGCTCCCTGACAGGGAAGGAGACCCAGTACTTC | CASSLTGKETQYF
TRBJ2-7 | - | - | TRBV30 | TGTGCCTGGAGTGACCCTTCCTACGAGCAGTACTTC | CAWSDPSYEQYF
TRBJ1-1 | - | - | TRBV12-5 | TGTGCTAGTGGCAGTAACAGAGAAGCTTTCTTT | CASGSNREAFF
TRBJ2-1 | - | - | TRBV10-1 | TGCGCCAGCAGTGAGATCAGCAGCAATGAGCAGTTCTTC | CASSEISSNEQFF
TRBJ1-5 | - | TRBD1 | TRBV5-3 | TGTGCCAGAAGCCGACTGACAGGGCGCAGCAATCAGCCCCAGCATTTT | CARSRLTGRSNQPQHF
TRBJ2-5 | once | - | TRBV11-3 | TGTGCCAGCAGCGCCTTTGGGGGTATAGAGACCCAGTACTTC | CASSAFGGIETQYF
TRBJ2-3 | - | - | TRBV9 | TGTGCCAGCAGCGTAGAGGGTAGCCAAACCACAGATACGCAGTATTTT | CASSVEGSQTTDTQYF
TRBJ2-7 | - | TRBD2 | TRBV7-2 | TGTGCCAGCAGCGACCAGGGACTAGCAGGCGTAACGAGCTCCTACGAGCAGTACTTC | CASSDQGLAGVTSSYEQYF
TRBJ2-1 | - | TRBD2 | TRBV19 | TGTGCCAGTAGAGGACTAGCGGGAAACGATGAGCAGTTCTTC | CASRGLAGNDEQFF
TRBJ2-1 | - | TRBD2 | TRBV19 | TGTGCCACCAGGAGGGTCTCTAGCGGGAGTTCTGAGCAGTTCTTC | CATRRVSSGSSEQFF
TRBJ2-5 | - | - | TRBV27 | TGTGCCAGCAGTTTAGAACCGGGGATCCAAGAGACCCAGTACTTC | CASSLEPGIQETQYF
TRBJ2-1 | - | - | TRBV7-8 | TGTGCCAGCAGCCCTCCGCTTAGGGCGGAGAGGAGTGATGAGCAGTTCTTC | CASSPPLRAERSDEQFF
TRBJ2-1 | - | TRBD2 | TRBV7-3 | TGTGCCAGCAGCCCAGTCCCTGGGACTAGCGGGGGTAATGAGCAGTTCTTC | CASSPVPGTSGGNEQFF
TRBJ2-5 | - | - | TRBV13 | TGTGCCAGCAGGTGGAGGCAAGAGACCCAGTACTTC | CASRWRQETQYF
TRBJ2-7 | - | TRBD2 | TRBV4-2 | TGTGCCAGCAGCCAAGAGGTCCGAGCGGGAAGTTACGAGCAGTACTTC | CASSQEVRAGSYEQYF
TRBJ1-1 | - | - | TRBV18 | TGTGCCAGCTCACCTCTCACGGATGAAGCTTTCTTT | CASSPLTDEAFF
TRBJ2-7 | - | - | TRBV5-1 | TGCGCCAGCAGCTTGGGATGGGGTCCCCGGGACAATGAGCGCTTC | CASSLGWGPRDNERF
TRBJ2-1 | - | TRBD2 | TRBV19 | TGTGCCAGTAGCACTAGCGGGAGCTCCTACAATGAGCAGTTCTTC | CASSTSGSSYNEQFF
TRBJ2-3 | - | - | TRBV19 | TGTGCCAGTAGTATCGGGGGCCCAGATACGCAGTATTTT | CASSIGGPDTQYF
TRBJ2-7 | - | TRBD2 | TRBV6-5 | TGTGCCACCAAAGGGACTAGCGGCTCCTACGAGCAGTACTTC | CATKGTSGSYEQYF
TRBJ1-1 | - | - | TRBV9 | TGTGCCAGCAGTACAGGGAATTTCCCGAACACTGAAGCTTTCTTT | CASSTGNFPNTEAFF
TRBJ1-1 | - | - | TRBV11-3 | TGTGCCAGCAGCTTACTTTTTAGGACTGAAGCTTTCTTT | CASSLLFRTEAFF
TRBJ2-7 | - | TRBD1 | TRBV18 | TGTGCCAGCTCACCACCGCGACAGGGGGTCGAGCAGTACTTC | CASSPPRQGVEQYF
TRBJ1-5 | - | - | TRBV28 | TGTGCCAGCAGTTTCATAGAGGGGCCCAATCAGCCCCAGCATTTT | CASSFIEGPNQPQHF
TRBJ2-1 | - | - | TRBV7-3 | TGTGCCAGCAGCTTCTTCGAAAGCTCCTACAATGAGCAGTTCTTC | CASSFFESSYNEQFF
TRBJ2-7 | - | TRBD1 | TRBV9 | TGTGCCAGCAGCGTAGTAGACAGGGGTTTCCACGAGCAGTACTTC | CASSVVDRGFHEQYF
TRBJ2-6 | - | TRBD1 | TRBV7-9 | TGTGCCAGCAGCTCCATACCCGGGCAGGGGGACTCTGGGGCCAACGTCCTGACTTTC | CASSSIPGQGDSGANVLTF
TRBJ2-2 | - | TRBD1 | TRBV9 | TGTGCCAGCAGCGGCCGGGACAGGGTGTACACCGGGGAGCTGTTTTTT | CASSGRDRVYTGELFF
TRBJ2-2 | once | TRBD2 | TRBV7-2 | TGTGCCAGCAGCTCCGACAGCGGGACGAACACCGGGGAGCTGTTTTTT | CASSSDSGTNTGELFF
TRBJ2-1 | - | TRBD1 | TRBV19 | TGTGCCAGTAGTACCCAACACAGGGGGAATGAGCAGTTCTTC | CASSTQHRGNEQFF
TRBJ2-5 | - | TRBD2 | TRBV28 | TGTGCCAGCAGTTTACCGTTCTGGCCGGGGGGAGAGACCCAGTACTTC | CASSLPFWPGGETQYF